This T cell receptor (beta chain) appears in the sequencing data of a study of glioma-infiltrating T cells after dendritic cell vaccination. The overall study: Between about 2002 and 2013, patients got autologous tumor lysate-pulsed dendritic cell vaccines. Study results and limitations: Patients with more pretreatment TILs had longer time to progression and survival.

Documented time point: after dendritic cell vaccination, including at tumor progression/relapse. None of the glioblastoma patients had an isocitrate dehydrogenase mutation. Primers: 60 V beta forward and 13 J beta reverse. Using immunoSEQ multiplex PCR, the repertoire was profiled, and TCRdb retains in-frame clones only, with some absent. The sample consists of about 87,000 clones, roughly four fifths of them appearing once. The germline V gene has CDR1 SGHTA and CDR2 FQGNSA. Trimming took 7 bases from V and 4 from J; bases not matched to a gene: 10. The CDR3 has 16 residues. About this clone: No antigen is known for it.

The V call is TRBV7-2, the J call TRBJ1-2, with 12 positions matching TRBD1. The sequence derives from a human donor with glioblastoma. The source was blood, collected after dendritic cell vaccination. CDR3 protein: CASKAGQGAARYGYTF. In DNA form, the CDR3 reads TGTGCCAGCAAAGCGGGACAGGGGGCCGCTCGCTATGGCTACACCTTC.